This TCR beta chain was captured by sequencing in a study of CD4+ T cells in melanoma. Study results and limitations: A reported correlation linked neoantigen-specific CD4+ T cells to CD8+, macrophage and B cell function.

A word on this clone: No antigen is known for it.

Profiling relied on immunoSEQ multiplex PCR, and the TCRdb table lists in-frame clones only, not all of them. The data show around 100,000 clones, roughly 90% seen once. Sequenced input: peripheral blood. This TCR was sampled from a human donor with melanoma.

CDR3 DNA: TGTGCCAGCAGTGAGAGGTGGGGCTACAACGAGCAGTACTTC. It translates to CASSERWGYNEQYF. J is TRBJ2-7 and V is TRBV25-1; D is perhaps TRBD1 (5 bases). CDR1 and CDR2 (germline): MGHDK, SYGVNS. Trimming removed 3 bases from V and 5 bases from J, with 14 bases in between. The CDR3 has 14 amino acids.